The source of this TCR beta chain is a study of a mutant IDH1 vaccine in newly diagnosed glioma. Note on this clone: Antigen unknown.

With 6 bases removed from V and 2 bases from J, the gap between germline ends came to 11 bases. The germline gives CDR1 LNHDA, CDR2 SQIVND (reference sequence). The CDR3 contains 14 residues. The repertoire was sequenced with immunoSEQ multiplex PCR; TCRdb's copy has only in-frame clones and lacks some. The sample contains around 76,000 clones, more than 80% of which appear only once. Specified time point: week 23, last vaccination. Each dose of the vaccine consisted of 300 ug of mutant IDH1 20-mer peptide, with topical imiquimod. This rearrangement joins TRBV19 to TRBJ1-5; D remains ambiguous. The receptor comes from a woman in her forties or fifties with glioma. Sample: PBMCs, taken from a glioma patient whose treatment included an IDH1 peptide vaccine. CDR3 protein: CASRLPWGNQPQHF. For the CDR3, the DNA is TGTGCCAGTAGGTTGCCATGGGGCAATCAGCCCCAGCATTTT.